The present T cell receptor (beta chain) was sequenced within a study of blood T cell repertoires in COVID-19 (dated by TCRdb to 2019 to 2021). Looking at the study overall: The collaborator samples originated in the United States, Italy and Spain and spanned the acute and convalescent phases of COVID-19. The prospective study material was composed of cDNA or gDNA derived from T cells, B-cell-depleted T cells, or PBMCs. The samples were drawn from the first 160 participants of the ongoing ImmuneRACE study and from over a thousand subjects provided by 6 global collaborators. A de-identified subject ID, COVID-19 status, age in years and sex were almost always included in the sample metadata. The dataset comprised deeply sampled blood TCRbeta repertoires from subjects exposed to, actively infected with, or recovered from COVID-19. Where available, HLA class I and class II types were taken from metadata supplied by the sample provider and were not determined by assay-based typing. The repertoires were made available in a free public database intended to serve as a resource for research on the immune response to SARS-CoV-2.

Measured from the cysteine to the phenylalanine, the CDR3 is 15 residues long. Only the CDR3 DNA is retained, 45 bases long and in frame from the first base. V is cut back by 6 bases and J by 5 bases, with 12 bases in the junction unmatched. CDR1 LNHDA and CDR2 SQIVND were looked up in the germline V gene (reference sequence). As for this clone: The antigen it recognizes is unknown. No base quality values were provided; no much bigger clone lies one nucleotide off.

Findings and caveats that apply to the study as a whole: How much clinical and demographic metadata was included differed by source and by participant, and the metadata was provided uncurated.

The collaborating institutions used their own protocols to collect whole blood in K2EDTA tubes. Collaborator samples were shipped for TCRbeta analysis as frozen whole blood, isolated PBMCs, or DNA extracted from either sample type. TCRbeta CDR3 regions were amplified from genomic DNA by means of the immunoSEQ Assay, a bias-controlled multiplex PCR. As for the original processing: Nucleated cell counts per sample were estimated from amplification of reference gene primers within the assay. To quantify the absolute abundance of each unique TCRbeta CDR3 rearrangement, sequence reads were collapsed and filtered. For each sample, productive Simpson clonality was calculated by taking the square root of Simpson's diversity index across productive rearrangements. TCRdb took over this immuneACCESS table, retaining in-frame rearrangements with V and J assigned. Such tables are incomplete; in checked studies, under half of the missing clones stem from an unresolved V gene, and the remainder is unexplained. V, J and clone size are taken as reported in that table, and D and trimming were inferred from the DNA itself. In all, the sample holds some 130,000 clones, and about 85% of those were seen once. The top ten hold 3.5% to 5% of the sample.

Sequenced input: peripheral blood. Rearrangement joined TRBV19 to TRBJ1-1; 7 nucleotides in the junction match TRBD1. The receptor's source is a human donor in a cohort sampled during active COVID-19. The DNA sequence is as follows: TGTGCCAGTAGCCCCGCATGGAGGGGGCTGACTGAAGCTTTCTTT. This translates into CASSPAWRGLTEAFF. The entire variable domain, with the stretches around the CDR3 drawn from the reference TRBV19 and TRBJ1-1 proteins, is DGGITQSPKYLFRKEGQNVTLSCEQNLNHDAMYWYRQDPGQGLRLIYYSQIVNDFQKGDIAEGYSVSREKKESFPLTVTSAQKNPTAFYLCASSPAWRGLTEAFFGQGTRLTVV.